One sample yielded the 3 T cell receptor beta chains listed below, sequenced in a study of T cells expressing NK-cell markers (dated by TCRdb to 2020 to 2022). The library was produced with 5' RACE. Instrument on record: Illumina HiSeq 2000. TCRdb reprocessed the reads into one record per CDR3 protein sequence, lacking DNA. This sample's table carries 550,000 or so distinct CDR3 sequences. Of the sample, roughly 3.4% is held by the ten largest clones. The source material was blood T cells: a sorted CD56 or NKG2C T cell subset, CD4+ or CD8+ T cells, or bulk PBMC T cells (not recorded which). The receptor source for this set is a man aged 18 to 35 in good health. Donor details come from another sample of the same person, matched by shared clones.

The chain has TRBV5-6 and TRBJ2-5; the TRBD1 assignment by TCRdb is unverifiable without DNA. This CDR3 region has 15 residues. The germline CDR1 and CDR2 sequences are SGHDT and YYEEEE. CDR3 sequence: CASSLSGQAQETQYF. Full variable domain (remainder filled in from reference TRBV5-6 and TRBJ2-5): DAGVTQSPTHLIKTRGQQVTLRCSPKSGHDTVSWYQQALGQGPQFIFQYYEEEERQRGNFPDRFSGHQFPNYSSELNVNALLLGDSALYLCASSLSGQAQETQYFGPGTRLLVL.

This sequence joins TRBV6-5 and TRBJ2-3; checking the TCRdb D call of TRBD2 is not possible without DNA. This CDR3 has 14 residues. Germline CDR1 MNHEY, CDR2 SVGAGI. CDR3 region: CASISNGGTDTQYF.

The CDR3: CASSYGQPQYF. The J gene is TRBJ2-3, the V gene TRBV6-2 or TRBV6-3; TCRdb outputs TRBD1, but without DNA this stays unchecked. There are 11 residues in the CDR3. Germline assignment: CDR1 MNHEY and CDR2 SVGEGT.